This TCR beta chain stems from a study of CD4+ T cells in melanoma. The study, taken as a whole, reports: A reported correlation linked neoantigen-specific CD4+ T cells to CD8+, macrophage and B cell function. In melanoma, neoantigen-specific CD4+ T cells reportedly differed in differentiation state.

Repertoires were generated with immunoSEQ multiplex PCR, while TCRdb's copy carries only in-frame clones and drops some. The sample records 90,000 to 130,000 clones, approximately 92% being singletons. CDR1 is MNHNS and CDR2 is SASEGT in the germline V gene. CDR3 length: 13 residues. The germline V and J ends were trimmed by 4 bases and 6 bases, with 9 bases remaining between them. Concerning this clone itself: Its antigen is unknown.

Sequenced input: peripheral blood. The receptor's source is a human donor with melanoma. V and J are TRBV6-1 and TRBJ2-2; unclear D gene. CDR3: CASSGINAGELFF. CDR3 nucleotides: TGTGCCAGCAGTGGTATAAACGCCGGGGAGCTGTTTTTT.